These 21 T cell receptor beta chains were all obtained from the same sample, sequenced in a study of shared clonotypes between healthy human individuals. Here immunoSEQ multiplex PCR was the method, and the copy in TCRdb shows in-frame clones only, minus some. The table has about 1 million clones, 70% to 80% seen once. Sequences were obtained from memory CD4+ T cells sorted from blood. Subset meaning: CD45RA-negative fraction. These receptors all come from a man aged 18 to 29 in good health.

The CDR3 reads CASKRLDVSPDTQYF. For the CDR3, the DNA is TGTGCCAGTAAAAGACTAGACGTTTCCCCAGATACGCAGTATTTT. The chain recombines TRBV19 with TRBJ2-3; D may be TRBD2 (6 bases). This CDR3 has 15 residues. The germline V gene has CDR1 LNHDA and CDR2 SQIVND (reference sequence). V was clipped by 7 bases and J by 4 bases, with 18 bases between them.

The V gene is TRBV11-2, the J gene TRBJ2-2; possibly TRBD2 for D (6 bases). The germline CDR1 and CDR2 sequences are SGHAT and FQNNGV. The CDR3 runs to 16 residues. V was clipped by 7 bases and J by 1 base, with 16 bases between them. CDR3 sequence (DNA): TGTGCCAGCATCCCCCCGGGGCGGGGGAACACCGGGGAGCTGTTTTTT. The encoded protein is CASIPPGRGNTGELFF.

This clone was recorded only once. In the same sample, other DNA sequences code for this CDR3. The V and J genes are TRBV7-2 and TRBJ2-2, with D tentatively TRBD2 (5 bases). This CDR3 comprises 14 residues. Germline-derived CDR1 and CDR2 are SGHTA and FQGNSA. V lost 1 base to trimming and J lost 2 bases, with 5 bases between them. CDR3 loop: CASSLGLNTGELFF. The CDR3 DNA reads as TGTGCCAGCAGCTTAGGACTAAACACCGGGGAGCTGTTTTTT.

CDR3 in DNA: TGTGCCTGGAGTGTGTCGGCATACTCTGGAAACACCATATATTTT. It encodes CAWSVSAYSGNTIYF. The rearrangement uses TRBV30 and TRBJ1-3; D unclear. The CDR3 length is 15 residues. Germline V CDR1 and CDR2: GTSNPN, SVGIG (reference sequence). Trimming removed 0 bases from V and 0 bases from J, with 9 bases in between.

The V call is TRBV5-1, the J call TRBJ2-1; the match to TRBD2 covers 8 bases. CDR1 and CDR2 (germline): SGHRS, YFSETQ. This CDR3 has 15 amino acids. Trimming removed 4 bases from V and 4 bases from J; junction bases left unmatched: 7. As DNA, the CDR3 is TGCGCCAGCAGCCAGAGCGGGAGACCTTACAATGAGCAGTTCTTC. This encodes CASSQSGRPYNEQFF.

This clone was detected only once. The gene calls are TRBV2 and TRBJ2-7; D call uncertain. Trimming pared 8 bases from V and 4 bases from J, leaving 18 bases between. The CDR3 extends over 14 amino acids. From germline, CDR1 is SNHLY and CDR2 FYNNEI. This chain's CDR3 is CASLQDVAVYEQYF. DNA for the CDR3: TGTGCCAGCCTTCAAGATGTGGCGGTATACGAGCAGTACTTC.

The rearrangement uses TRBV19 and TRBJ1-2; D is possibly TRBD1 (5 bases). The V gene lost 9 bases and the J gene lost 2 bases, with 19 bases spanning the gap. The CDR3 is made up of 15 amino acids. Germline V gives CDR1 LNHDA, CDR2 SQIVND (reference sequence). The DNA of the CDR3 is TGTGCCAGCCTTCCGGCGGGGGGGAGCAACTATGGCTACACCTTC. Residues: CASLPAGGSNYGYTF.

The rearrangement links TRBV7-9 to TRBJ2-1; 8 bases map to TRBD2. The CDR3 is made up of 15 amino acids. CDR1 is SEHNR and CDR2 is FQNEAQ in the germline V gene (reference sequence). The J segment lost 8 bases and the V segment lost 1 base, leaving 7 bases of the junction unmatched. CDR3 sequence (DNA): TGTGCCAGCAGCTTAGACCGGGGGGGCCTCCATGAGCAGTTCTTC. It codes for CASSLDRGGLHEQFF.

The chain recombines TRBV5-5 with TRBJ2-2; 8 nucleotides align to TRBD1. The CDR3 runs 16 residues. Per the germline V gene, CDR1 is SGHKS and CDR2 is YYEKEE (reference sequence). V dropped 0 bases and J dropped 4; count of bases not matched to a gene: 5. The CDR3 sequence: CASSLGTGSGTGELFF. CDR3 bases: TGTGCCAGCAGCTTGGGGACAGGGTCGGGCACCGGGGAGCTGTTTTTT.

The V call is TRBV4-3, the J call TRBJ2-1, with 7 bases matching TRBD1. Germline CDR1 is LGHNA and CDR2 is YSLEER. The junction had 3 bases not matched to a gene; V was cut back by 2 bases and J by 11 bases. The CDR3 is 12 residues long. CDR3 in DNA: TGCGCCAGCAGCCAACCGGACAGGAAGCAGTTCTTC. Protein product: CASSQPDRKQFF.

A few counts support this clone. V and J are TRBV7-2 and TRBJ1-1; 7 nucleotides agree with TRBD1. CDR1 SGHTA and CDR2 FQGNSA come from the germline V gene. Trimming took 5 bases from V and 1 from J; bases not matched to a gene: 10. The CDR3 runs to 16 residues. The DNA of the CDR3 is TGTGCCAGCAGCCCCTCGACAGGGAGGGGGAACACTGAAGCTTTCTTT. Amino acids: CASSPSTGRGNTEAFF.

The gene calls are TRBV9 and TRBJ2-1; 13 bases map to TRBD2. V lost 2 bases to trimming and J lost 3 bases; unmatched junction nucleotides: 8. The CDR3 sequence is 18 residues long. CDR1 and CDR2 (germline): SGDLS, YYNGEE. CDR3 bases: TGTGCCAGCAGCGTCCATACGGGACTAGCGGGAATCTACAATGAGCAGTTCTTC. The encoded protein is CASSVHTGLAGIYNEQFF. Looking up the rest from reference TRBV9 and TRBJ2-1 gives the full variable domain: DSGVTQTPKHLITATGQRVTLRCSPRSGDLSVYWYQQSLDQGLQFLIQYYNGEERAKGNILERFSAQQFPDLHSELNLSSLELGDSALYFCASSVHTGLAGIYNEQFFGPGTRLTVL.

The rearrangement joins TRBV5-6 to TRBJ2-3; the match to TRBD2 covers 10 bases. Germline V gene data show CDR1 as SGHDT and CDR2 as YYEEEE. The V segment lost 4 bases and the J segment 3 bases; nucleotides outside the gene matches: 11. This CDR3 comprises 17 residues. The CDR3 DNA sequence: TGTGCCAGCAGCCCGAGTAGGCTAGCGGGAGAGACAGATACGCAGTATTTT. This encodes CASSPSRLAGETDTQYF.

This rearrangement joins TRBV4-2 to TRBJ1-6, with a tentative D call TRBD1 (5 bases). CDR1 and CDR2 from the germline V gene are LGHNA and YNFKEQ. Trimming cost V 0 bases and J 10 bases, with 10 bases left between them. The CDR3 contains 14 residues. CDR3 in DNA: TGTGCCAGCAGCCAAGACAGGGTGGGATCACCCCTCCACTTT. Translating it yields CASSQDRVGSPLHF.

This chain connects TRBV5-6 to TRBJ2-7, with D hard to call. V lost 4 bases, J lost 0 bases, and 11 bases lay in between. From germline, CDR1 is SGHDT and CDR2 YYEEEE. CDR3 length equals 14 residues. CDR3 residues: CASSDRVPSYEQYF. CDR3 DNA: TGTGCCAGCAGCGATAGAGTACCCTCCTACGAGCAGTACTTC.

The V and J genes are TRBV29-1 and TRBJ2-5; 13 bases are a match to TRBD2. The J call is in doubt because the DNA end fits TRBJ2-7 better. Per the germline V gene, CDR1 is SQVTM and CDR2 is ANQGSEA. The CDR3 has 14 residues. The CDR3 DNA is TGCAGCGTTGGGGGACTAGCGGGAACCTACGAGCAGTACTTC. It translates to CSVGGLAGTYEQYF.

This clone was seen once. The chain is built from TRBV7-2 and TRBJ1-5; 9 nucleotides line up with TRBD1. This CDR3 spans 16 amino acids. The germline gives CDR1 SGHTA, CDR2 FQGNSA. J gave up 7 bases and V 1 base, and 8 bases lay outside the gene matches. CDR3 DNA: TGTGCCAGCAGCTTAGGGCCGGGACAGGGTGAACAGCCCCAGCATTTT. This encodes CASSLGPGQGEQPQHF.

This chain links TRBV7-2 with TRBJ1-2, with D possibly being TRBD1 (6 bases). Germline CDR1 SGHTA, CDR2 FQGNSA. The CDR3 is 13 amino acids. V lost 5 bases, J lost 4 bases, and 11 bases lay in between. The CDR3, as DNA: TGTGCCAGCAGCCCAGGGGTGAGCTATGGCTACACCTTC. It yields the protein CASSPGVSYGYTF.

The V call is TRBV6-1, the J call TRBJ2-5, with TRBD1 identical over 9 bases. Trimming cost V 6 bases and J 5 bases; bases outside gene matches: 7. Germline-derived CDR1 and CDR2 are MNHNS and SASEGT. The CDR3 consists of 14 residues. This CDR3 reads CASRGDRVGETQYF. DNA for the CDR3: TGTGCCAGCAGGGGGGACAGGGTCGGCGAGACCCAGTACTTC.

The rearrangement uses TRBV4-3 and TRBJ2-7, with TRBD1 matching 8 bases. CDR1 is LGHNA, CDR2 YSLEER, per germline. J gave up 1 base and V 4 bases, and 3 bases lay outside the gene matches. This CDR3 has 14 amino acids. CDR3 loop: CASSPDRVSYEQYF. In DNA, the CDR3 is TGCGCCAGCAGCCCGGACAGGGTTTCCTACGAGCAGTACTTC.

This chain uses TRBV5-1 with TRBJ1-1, with a possible D match to TRBD1 (6 bases). The CDR3 covers 14 residues. The V and J ends lost 0 bases and 6 bases respectively, with 12 bases between them. The germline gives CDR1 SGHRS, CDR2 YFSETQ. CDR3 sequence: CASSLEQGLSEAFF. The CDR3 DNA reads TGCGCCAGCAGCTTGGAACAGGGATTATCTGAAGCTTTCTTT.